This is a list of T cell receptor beta chains from one sample in a study of OX40 agonist ivuxolimab in advanced cancers. The assay was immunoSEQ multiplex PCR, and TCRdb's table has in-frame clones only and misses some. The sample holds roughly 50,000 clones, about 80% seen once. The sample in question was CD4+ or CD8+ T cells sorted from blood, obtained in a trial of the OX40 agonist ivuxolimab. The receptors were sampled from an adult with an advanced solid tumor such as melanoma, head and neck, liver or kidney cancer. CDR3s include the opening cysteine and the closing phenylalanine or tryptophan. Each record gives: D gene, CDR3 length, V gene, clone size, J gene, CDR3 DNA, CDR3 protein. The D gene is left open where the match is weak. The size entry is marked missing in some rows and otherwise reads once, few, many or a size class.

D: TRBD1
length: 15
V: TRBV5-6
size: -
J: TRBJ1-4
DNA: TGTGCCAGCAGCCAAAACAGGGGGCTAGACGAAAAACTGTTTTTT
CDR3: CASSQNRGLDEKLFF

D: TRBD1
length: 15
V: TRBV19
size: -
J: TRBJ1-2
DNA: TGTGCCAGTACCGACAGGGGCGCCTTCGGGGACGGCTACACCTTC
CDR3: CASTDRGAFGDGYTF

D: TRBD2
length: 16
V: TRBV5-1
size: -
J: TRBJ2-5
DNA: TGCGCCAGCACCCGGACTAGCGGGGCACCACAAGAGACCCAGTACTTC
CDR3: CASTRTSGAPQETQYF

D: -
length: 14
V: TRBV27
size: -
J: TRBJ1-4
DNA: TGTGCCAGCAGTTTAGGGGTAGGGAACGAAAAACTGTTTTTT
CDR3: CASSLGVGNEKLFF

D: -
length: 14
V: TRBV5-1
size: -
J: TRBJ2-1
DNA: TGCGCCAGCAGCTTGGAGGCAGGGGAGCTTGGGCAGTTCTTC
CDR3: CASSLEAGELGQFF

D: TRBD2
length: 17
V: TRBV4-3
size: -
J: TRBJ2-3
DNA: TGCGCCAGCAGCCTTAAACGAACTAGCGGGGGGGCTGATACGCAGTATTTT
CDR3: CASSLKRTSGGADTQYF

D: TRBD1
length: 16
V: TRBV7-3
size: -
J: TRBJ2-2
DNA: TGTGCCAGCAGCCGTACCGGGACAGTGAACACCGGGGAGCTGTTTTTT
CDR3: CASSRTGTVNTGELFF

D: -
length: 15
V: TRBV19
size: -
J: TRBJ1-2
DNA: TGTGCCAGTAGTGAATACCGTGAGGCTGTAAAGGGCTACACCTTC
CDR3: CASSEYREAVKGYTF

D: -
length: 15
V: TRBV6-5
size: -
J: TRBJ2-7
DNA: TGTGCCAGCAGTTACCAGCGCCTTAGCTCCTACGAGCAGTACTTC
CDR3: CASSYQRLSSYEQYF

D: -
length: 13
V: TRBV9
size: -
J: TRBJ2-1
DNA: TGTGCCAGCAGCGTAGCGGGAAGCTATGAGCAGTTCTTC
CDR3: CASSVAGSYEQFF

D: -
length: 17
V: TRBV18
size: -
J: TRBJ1-2
DNA: TGTGCCAGCTCGCTGGACAGTTTTCCACCCTTAAACTATGGCTACACCTTC
CDR3: CASSLDSFPPLNYGYTF

D: -
length: 14
V: TRBV4-1
size: once
J: TRBJ1-4
DNA: TGCGCCAGCAGCCACCGGGAGGGGGATGAAAAACTGTTTTTT
CDR3: CASSHREGDEKLFF

D: -
length: 13
V: TRBV5-1
size: -
J: TRBJ2-1
DNA: TGCGCCAGCACGAGGACAGAACACAATGAGCAGTTCTTC
CDR3: CASTRTEHNEQFF

D: -
length: 16
V: TRBV11-2
size: -
J: TRBJ2-7
DNA: TGTGCCAGCAGCTTAGGGGCGGGACAGTCCTCCTACGAGCAGTACTTC
CDR3: CASSLGAGQSSYEQYF

D: -
length: 13
V: TRBV7-2
size: -
J: TRBJ2-5
DNA: TGTGCCAGCAGCTTTTCTACCCAAGAGACCCAGTACTTC
CDR3: CASSFSTQETQYF

D: TRBD1
length: 15
V: TRBV7-9
size: -
J: TRBJ1-4
DNA: TGTGCCAGCAGCCCACCGGGACAGGGAGGCGAAAAACTGTTTTTT
CDR3: CASSPPGQGGEKLFF

D: TRBD1
length: 15
V: TRBV5-8
size: -
J: TRBJ1-1
DNA: TGTGCCAGCAGCTTCGGACAGGGGACGCGCACTGAAGCTTTCTTT
CDR3: CASSFGQGTRTEAFF

D: TRBD1
length: 15
V: TRBV5-4
size: few
J: TRBJ1-4
DNA: TGTGCCAGCAGCCTTGGACAGGGGCGAAATGAAAAACTGTTTTTT
CDR3: CASSLGQGRNEKLFF

D: -
length: 14
V: TRBV29-1
size: -
J: TRBJ1-1
DNA: TGCAGCGTTGAAGGTGTCACCTCTATCTCTGAAGCTTTCTTT
CDR3: CSVEGVTSISEAFF

D: TRBD1
length: 17
V: TRBV27
size: -
J: TRBJ2-7
DNA: TGTGCCAGCAGTTTATCTCAAGCCGGGACAGGGCGCGACGAGCAGTACTTC
CDR3: CASSLSQAGTGRDEQYF

D: -
length: 9
V: TRBV6-4
size: -
J: TRBJ2-7
DNA: TGTGCCAGCAGTGACGAGCAGTACTTC
CDR3: CASSDEQYF

D: TRBD1
length: 14
V: TRBV6-5
size: -
J: TRBJ1-1
DNA: TGTGCCAGCAGGGGACAGGGGATGAACACTGAAGCTTTCTTT
CDR3: CASRGQGMNTEAFF

D: -
length: 14
V: TRBV6-5
size: -
J: TRBJ1-1
DNA: TGTGCCAGCAGACGCTGGACGGGGAACACTGAAGCTTTCTTT
CDR3: CASRRWTGNTEAFF

D: -
length: 16
V: TRBV5-1
size: -
J: TRBJ2-6
DNA: TGCGCCAGCAGCCCTGGGCAGGGTGGTGGGGCCAACGTCCTGACTTTC
CDR3: CASSPGQGGGANVLTF

D: -
length: 15
V: TRBV5-1
size: -
J: TRBJ2-5
DNA: TGCGCCAGCAGCTTAGGGACCCGGGTGGGAGAGACCCAGTACTTC
CDR3: CASSLGTRVGETQYF

D: TRBD2
length: 15
V: TRBV7-6
size: -
J: TRBJ2-7
DNA: TGTGCCAGCAGCCAAACTAGCGGGGTACGATACGAGCAGTACTTC
CDR3: CASSQTSGVRYEQYF

D: TRBD2
length: 14
V: TRBV6-4
size: -
J: TRBJ2-4
DNA: TGTGCCAGCAGCCCTACCGGGACTAGCATCATTCAGTACTTC
CDR3: CASSPTGTSIIQYF

D: TRBD2
length: 14
V: TRBV4-2
size: -
J: TRBJ2-7
DNA: TGTGCCAGCAGCCAAGGGGGGGGAGAGTACGAGCAGTACTTC
CDR3: CASSQGGGEYEQYF

D: TRBD2
length: 14
V: TRBV7-9
size: -
J: TRBJ2-5
DNA: TGTGCCAGCAGCCATGGGGGGGTCCAAGAGACCCAGTACTTC
CDR3: CASSHGGVQETQYF

D: -
length: 12
V: TRBV6-1
size: medium-sized
J: TRBJ2-7
DNA: TGTGCCAGCTCCGACAGGACCTACGAGCAGTACTTC
CDR3: CASSDRTYEQYF

D: TRBD1
length: 15
V: TRBV11-2
size: -
J: TRBJ2-7
DNA: TGTGCCAGCAGACCAGGACAGGGGAGGACCTACGAGCAGTACTTC
CDR3: CASRPGQGRTYEQYF

D: -
length: 14
V: TRBV5-1
size: -
J: TRBJ2-6
DNA: TGCGCCAGCAGCTCGGGCTCTGGGGCCAACGTCCTGACTTTC
CDR3: CASSSGSGANVLTF

D: -
length: 15
V: TRBV5-6
size: -
J: TRBJ1-6
DNA: TGTGCCAGCAGCCTTTTGGTAAGGGAGGCTTCACCCCTCCACTTT
CDR3: CASSLLVREASPLHF

D: TRBD2
length: 14
V: TRBV5-4
size: -
J: TRBJ2-1
DNA: TGTGCCAGCTCCCCTAGCGGGAGGGCCAATGAGCAGTTCTTC
CDR3: CASSPSGRANEQFF

D: -
length: 13
V: TRBV2
size: -
J: TRBJ1-1
DNA: TGTGCCAGCAGTGTAGGGTCGGGCACAGAAGCTTTCTTT
CDR3: CASSVGSGTEAFF

D: TRBD2
length: 21
V: TRBV14
size: once
J: TRBJ2-1
DNA: TGTGCCAGCAGCCAAGACTTCCCAATAGCGGGAGTTCGGAGCTCCTACAATGAGCAGTTCTTC
CDR3: CASSQDFPIAGVRSSYNEQFF

D: -
length: 12
V: TRBV7-9
size: -
J: TRBJ2-5
DNA: TGTGCCAGCAGCTTAAATGAGGAGACCCAGTACTTC
CDR3: CASSLNEETQYF

D: TRBD2
length: 16
V: TRBV7-9
size: -
J: TRBJ2-3
DNA: TGTGCCAGCAGCTCGGGACTAGCGGGCCACACAGATACGCAGTATTTT
CDR3: CASSSGLAGHTDTQYF

D: TRBD1
length: 15
V: TRBV5-4
size: few
J: TRBJ1-6
DNA: TGTGCCAGCAGCTTGGCCGGGGGACAGGGTTCACCCCTCCACTTT
CDR3: CASSLAGGQGSPLHF

D: TRBD1
length: 16
V: TRBV11-2
size: -
J: TRBJ1-3
DNA: TGTGCCAGCAGCACCGGACAGGGAGCCTCTGGAAACACCATATATTTT
CDR3: CASSTGQGASGNTIYF

D: TRBD1
length: 15
V: TRBV7-8
size: -
J: TRBJ1-2
DNA: TGTGCCAGCAGCTTAGCCGGGACAGGGGGCTATGGCTACACCTTC
CDR3: CASSLAGTGGYGYTF

D: TRBD1
length: 13
V: TRBV2
size: -
J: TRBJ1-1
DNA: TGTGCCAGCGTGGGACAGGCGAACACTGAAGCTTTCTTT
CDR3: CASVGQANTEAFF

D: -
length: 11
V: TRBV20-1
size: -
J: TRBJ1-1
DNA: TGCAGTGCTAGGCCACACACTGAAGCTTTCTTT
CDR3: CSARPHTEAFF

D: TRBD2
length: 14
V: TRBV7-9
size: -
J: TRBJ2-7
DNA: TGTGCCAGCAGCTTAGGGCCTTCTAGCGGGAGTCAGTACTTC
CDR3: CASSLGPSSGSQYF

D: TRBD1
length: 14
V: TRBV6-5
size: -
J: TRBJ1-2
DNA: TGTGCCAGCAGTTGGGACAGGGTGGACTATGGCTACACCTTC
CDR3: CASSWDRVDYGYTF

D: -
length: 14
V: TRBV29-1
size: -
J: TRBJ2-2
DNA: TGCAGCGCCATGCCCCAGGGCCCCACCGGGGAGCTGTTTTTT
CDR3: CSAMPQGPTGELFF

D: -
length: 14
V: TRBV2
size: -
J: TRBJ2-6
DNA: TGTGCCAGCAGAGGCTCCTCTGGGGCCAACGTCCTGACTTTC
CDR3: CASRGSSGANVLTF

D: -
length: 13
V: TRBV7-2
size: -
J: TRBJ1-2
DNA: TGTGCCAGCAGCGCCCCGGGGGACTATGGCTACACCTTC
CDR3: CASSAPGDYGYTF

D: -
length: 15
V: TRBV9
size: -
J: TRBJ1-1
DNA: TGTGCCAGCAGCGTAGTAGGCACTCAGAACACTGAAGCTTTCTTT
CDR3: CASSVVGTQNTEAFF

D: TRBD1
length: 14
V: TRBV29-1
size: -
J: TRBJ1-1
DNA: TGCAGCGTTAGACAGGGGCGAGTCAACACTGAAGCTTTCTTT
CDR3: CSVRQGRVNTEAFF

D: -
length: 15
V: TRBV2
size: -
J: TRBJ2-7
DNA: TGTGCCAGCAGTCGGGATAAGGGGCCCGCCTACGAGCAGTACTTC
CDR3: CASSRDKGPAYEQYF

D: TRBD2
length: 12
V: TRBV7-8
size: medium-sized
J: TRBJ2-7
DNA: TGTGCCAGCAGCCGGGAGGGTTACGAGCAGTACTTC
CDR3: CASSREGYEQYF

D: TRBD1
length: 15
V: TRBV5-6
size: -
J: TRBJ1-4
DNA: TGTGCCAGCAGCTTTTATGACAGGGATAATGAAAAACTGTTTTTT
CDR3: CASSFYDRDNEKLFF

D: TRBD1
length: 14
V: TRBV7-7
size: -
J: TRBJ2-5
DNA: TGTGCCAGCAGCTTAGTGGGACAGGGAGAGACCCAGTACTTC
CDR3: CASSLVGQGETQYF